The 16 T cell receptor beta chains presented below share a single source sample, sequenced in a study of T cells in Graves' hyperthyroidism and ophthalmopathy. RNA transcripts gave rise to amplified TCR beta CDR3 regions. The TCR CDR3 was amplified in a first-round RT-PCR using the HTBI primer set. TCRdb redid the calling of the multiplex PCR reads with MiXCR, one entry per CDR3 protein. This table has under 650,000 distinct CDR3 sequences, 16% appearing once. Sample: blood. Receptors were obtained from a woman aged 25 to 45 with Graves' hyperthyroidism.

This clonotype was found a few times. The CDR3 protein is CASSPGQRSYEQYF. The CDR3 coding sequence is TGTGCCAGCAGCCCGGGACAGCGTTCCTACGAGCAGTACTTC. The V and J genes are TRBV4-2 and TRBJ2-7; 7 positions agree with TRBD1. Germline CDR1 is LGHNA and CDR2 is YNFKEQ. This CDR3 has 14 amino acids. V was pared by 4 bases and J by 1 base, with 4 bases of the junction left unmatched.

This clonotype was picked up a small number of times. V gene TRBV7-9 combines with J gene TRBJ2-2, with 8 nucleotides matching TRBD1. This CDR3 comprises 13 residues. V lost 11 bases, J lost 6 bases, and 8 bases stayed unmatched. Germline-derived CDR1 and CDR2 are SEHNR and FQNEAQ (reference sequence). The CDR3 nucleotides are TGTGCCCGCCCGGGACAGGTCGCCGGGGAGCTGTTTTTT. This codes for CARPGQVAGELFF.

The table lists this clonotype with many counts. The V call is TRBV2, the J call TRBJ1-5; the D gene is possibly TRBD1 (5 bases). Germline loops: CDR1 SNHLY, CDR2 FYNNEI. The CDR3 length is 16 residues. Trimming removed 5 bases from V and 0 bases from J, with 14 bases in between. DNA for the CDR3: TGTGCCAGCAGTAACCGACAGACTCATAGCAATCAGCCCCAGCATTTT. Residues: CASSNRQTHSNQPQHF.

This clonotype was observed a handful of times. The V call is TRBV7-3, the J call TRBJ2-5; possibly TRBD1 for D (6 bases). This CDR3 has 13 residues. V lost 4 bases, J lost 5 bases, and 11 bases lay in between. CDR1 is SGHTA, CDR2 FQGTGA, per germline. CDR3 region: CASSSQGTETQYF. CDR3 in DNA: TGTGCCAGCAGCTCACAGGGCACGGAGACCCAGTACTTC.

This clonotype was found many times. V gene TRBV6-2 or TRBV6-3 combines with J gene TRBJ2-2; D call uncertain. V gave up 7 bases and J gave up 6 bases, with 12 bases separating them. Germline V gene data show CDR1 as MNHEY and CDR2 as SVGEGT. This CDR3 comprises 13 residues. CDR3 nucleotides: TGTGCCAGCAAGGACGAGGTCCCCGGGGAGCTGTTTTTT. Its protein product is CASKDEVPGELFF.

This clonotype has at least ten counts. As DNA, the CDR3 is TGCGCCAGCAGCTTGGTCCTAGCGAACACCGGGGAGCTGTTTTTT. Translation: CASSLVLANTGELFF. The chain has TRBV5-1 and TRBJ2-2; D gene ambiguous. The germline gives CDR1 SGHRS, CDR2 YFSETQ. V was clipped by 0 bases and J by 0 bases, with 6 bases between them. The CDR3 has 15 amino acids.

This clonotype was recorded only once. The chain is built from TRBV5-5 and TRBJ2-7, with D possibly TRBD2 on 6 matching bases. CDR3 length: 13 amino acids. V lost 2 bases to trimming and J lost 4 bases, with 10 bases between them. CDR1 and CDR2 from the germline V gene are SGHKS and YYEKEE (reference sequence). CDR3 coding DNA: TGTGCCAGCAGCTTAGTCGGGACTTACGAGCAGTACTTC. Its translation: CASSLVGTYEQYF.

This clonotype was found many times. V usage is TRBV27 and J usage is TRBJ1-1, with TRBD1 identical over 7 bases. J was trimmed by 4 bases and V by 5 bases; bases with no gene match: 10. The CDR3 length is 15 residues. Germline V gene lookup returns CDR1 MNHEY and CDR2 SMNVEV (reference sequence). The CDR3 protein is CASSPSQGVGTEAFF. The CDR3 DNA reads TGTGCCAGCAGTCCGAGCCAGGGGGTGGGCACTGAAGCTTTCTTT.

This clonotype appeared many times. The chain joins TRBV2 to TRBJ1-1; no definite D call. The CDR3 sequence is 13 residues long. CDR1 SNHLY and CDR2 FYNNEI come from the germline V gene. V gave up 2 bases and J gave up 1 base, with 5 bases separating them. The CDR3 reads CASSERENTEAFF. For the CDR3, the DNA is TGTGCCAGCAGTGAACGGGAGAACACTGAAGCTTTCTTT. Drawing the rest from reference TRBV2 and TRBJ1-1, the complete variable domain is EPEVTQTPSHQVTQMGQEVILRCVPISNHLYFYWYRQILGQKVEFLVSFYNNEISEKSEIFDDQFSVERPDGSNFTLKIRSTKLEDSAMYFCASSERENTEAFFGQGTRLTVV.

This clonotype was picked up a small number of times. The chain is built from TRBV5-1 and TRBJ2-5; weak D call: TRBD2 (6 bases). Trimming pared 4 bases from V and 2 bases from J, leaving 12 bases between. The CDR3 has 14 residues. The germline V gene encodes CDR1 SGHRS and CDR2 YFSETQ. The CDR3 bases are TGCGCCAGCAGCGAGCAGGGAGGACAAGAGACCCAGTACTTC. Translating it yields CASSEQGGQETQYF.

The chain uses TRBV5-1 and TRBJ2-5; no clear D. Trimming cost V 1 base and J 0 bases, with 13 bases left between them. Looked up from germline, CDR1 is SGHRS and CDR2 is YFSETQ. This CDR3 is 16 amino acids long. The CDR3 loop reads CASSLWGYTDQETQYF. The CDR3 DNA is TGCGCCAGCAGCTTGTGGGGATACACGGACCAAGAGACCCAGTACTTC.

J is TRBJ1-3 and V is TRBV6-1, with a weak D call TRBD1 (6 bases). Trimming shortened V by 8 bases and J by 2 bases, and 13 bases separated the two germline ends. Germline V CDR1 and CDR2: MNHNS, SASEGT. The CDR3 is made up of 14 amino acids. CDR3: CASWSGGAGNTIYF. The CDR3 coding sequence is TGTGCCAGCTGGTCGGGGGGCGCTGGAAACACCATATATTTT.

This clonotype has a handful of counts. V gene TRBV28 combines with J gene TRBJ1-1; no reliable D call. This CDR3 region has 10 residues. The germline V gene has CDR1 MDHEN and CDR2 SYDVKM. Trimming cost V 4 bases and J 10 bases, with 7 bases left between them. This CDR3 reads CASSSDPAFF. For the CDR3, the DNA is TGTGCCAGCAGTTCGGACCCAGCTTTCTTT.

J is TRBJ2-1 and V is TRBV4-1; D ambiguous. Per germline, CDR1 MGHRA and CDR2 YSYEKL. The CDR3 has 17 residues. The germline V and J ends were trimmed by 1 base and 0 bases, with 13 bases remaining between them. CDR3 amino acids: CASSQGRATSSYNEQFF. The CDR3 nucleotides read TGCGCCAGCAGCCAAGGACGAGCGACCAGCTCCTACAATGAGCAGTTCTTC.

The sample holds many counts of this clonotype. The chain couples TRBV20-1 to TRBJ2-3, with D perhaps TRBD2 (5 bases). The CDR3 has 15 residues. Trimming took off 0 bases at V and 2 bases at J, with 12 bases between the two ends. The germline V gene encodes CDR1 DFQATT and CDR2 SNEGSKA (reference sequence). The CDR3 bases are TGCAGTGCTAGAGATCAAGCGGTTATCACAGATACGCAGTATTTT. Its translation is CSARDQAVITDTQYF.

There are many counts of this clonotype. J is TRBJ2-1 and V is TRBV24-1; 7 positions match TRBD1. The CDR3 contains 13 residues. CDR1 is KGHDR, CDR2 SFDVKD, per germline. V gave up 9 bases and J gave up 8 bases; unmatched junction bases: 9. The CDR3: CATRGQEEYEQFF. The DNA for the CDR3 is TGTGCCACCCGAGGACAGGAGGAGTATGAGCAGTTCTTC.